This note documents a single T cell receptor (beta chain) sequence. Per the study methods: Estimation of nucleated cell counts relied on the amplification of reference gene primers. Produced via immunoSEQ multiplex PCR; TCRdb's table is partial and in-frame only. The DNA gave D and trimming, while V, J and clone size come from that table. The data contain some 60,000 clones, about 80% of them singletons. CDR3 length: 14 residues. Germline assignment: CDR1 SGHRS and CDR2 YFSETQ. Trimming took 1 base from V and 6 from J, leaving 12 bases between them. The data stem from a study of blood T cell repertoires in COVID-19. Across the whole study: There were acute and convalescent COVID-19 samples, and they came from the United States, Italy and Spain.

The sequenced sample was peripheral blood. The receptor's source is a woman of 80 years or more with acute or convalescent COVID-19. The chain links TRBV5-1 to TRBJ2-3; maybe TRBD1 (5 bases). The CDR3 bases are TGCGCCAGCAGCTTGCAAGGGGCGTCGGATACGCAGTATTTT. It codes for CASSLQGASDTQYF.